The 30 T cell receptor beta chains listed next were all sequenced from one sample in a study of T cells in Graves' hyperthyroidism and ophthalmopathy. The source material, RNA transcripts, was used to amplify TCR beta CDR3 regions. HTBI primers drove first-round RT-PCR of the TCR CDR3. Via MiXCR, TCRdb re-called the multiplex PCR reads, giving one row per CDR3 protein. The repertoire holds about 720,000 distinct CDR3 sequences, around 17% seen once, with over 7.5% in the top ten. The sequenced sample was blood. These receptors were taken from a man between 18 and 29 years old with Graves' hyperthyroidism.

There are many counts of this clonotype. The chain links TRBV7-9 to TRBJ2-7, with D possibly being TRBD1 (5 bases). Trimming shortened V by 4 bases and J by 6 bases, and 19 bases separated the two germline ends. Germline CDR1 SEHNR, CDR2 FQNEAQ (reference sequence). This CDR3 has 15 residues. The CDR3 DNA reads as TGTGCCAGCAGCTCGAGCCCCGCTGGGGCCGGCGAGCAGTACTTC. It encodes CASSSSPAGAGEQYF.

This clonotype was counted between two and nine times. The chain links TRBV20-1 to TRBJ2-3, with a tentative D call TRBD2 (5 bases). CDR1 DFQATT and CDR2 SNEGSKA come from the germline V gene (reference sequence). V was shortened by 5 bases and J by 5 bases, with 14 bases between the two germline ends. This CDR3 is built from 13 residues. CDR3 region: CSAPVPGRDTQYF. CDR3 sequence (DNA): TGCAGTGCTCCGGTTCCGGGGAGAGATACGCAGTATTTT.

This clonotype was picked up many times. The chain links TRBV13 to TRBJ2-1; tentative D call: TRBD2 (6 bases). The germline gives CDR1 PRHDT, CDR2 FYEKMQ (reference sequence). V lost 5 bases to trimming and J lost 0 bases, with 14 bases between them. The CDR3 loop spans 16 amino acids. CDR3 amino acids: CASSTPSASSYNEQFF. Written as DNA, the CDR3 is TGTGCCAGCAGCACCCCTAGCGCTAGCTCCTACAATGAGCAGTTCTTC. The full variable domain, its missing parts supplied by reference TRBV13 and TRBJ2-1, is AAGVIQSPRHLIKEKRETATLKCYPIPRHDTVYWYQQGPGQDPQFLISFYEKMQSDKGSIPDRFSAQQFSDYHSELNMSSLELGDSALYFCASSTPSASSYNEQFFGPGTRLTVL.

The sample holds a few counts of this clonotype. This chain links TRBV12-5 with TRBJ2-2, with D possibly TRBD2 on 5 matching bases. Trimming cost V 0 bases and J 0 bases, with 17 bases left between them. CDR1 is LGHNT, CDR2 FRNRAP, per germline. The CDR3 is 19 residues long. The CDR3 region has the DNA TGTGCTAGTGGTTTGGTATTTTTATTCGGAGCGGCGAACACCGGGGAGCTGTTTTTT. As protein: CASGLVFLFGAANTGELFF.

A few counts support this clonotype. The chain recombines TRBV20-1 with TRBJ1-3; D ambiguous. The CDR3 runs to 14 residues. V lost 3 bases and J lost 1, with 10 bases in between. Germline CDR1 and CDR2: DFQATT and SNEGSKA (reference sequence). The CDR3 nucleotides read TGCAGTGCTAGCGGGTCGTCATCTGGAAACACCATATATTTT. Amino acids: CSASGSSSGNTIYF.

This clonotype was counted only a few times. The chain recombines TRBV28 with TRBJ2-5; no reliable D call. Germline-derived CDR1 and CDR2 are MDHEN and SYDVKM. This CDR3 is 17 amino acids long. The ends were cut back, 2 bases at V and 1 base at J, with 17 bases in the middle. The CDR3 DNA reads as TGTGCCAGCAGTTTAGCCCTGCAAGGAACAACCCAAGAGACCCAGTACTTC. Protein sequence: CASSLALQGTTQETQYF.

This clonotype was seen more than once but under ten times. V usage is TRBV25-1 and J usage is TRBJ1-2, with 7 bases fitting TRBD1. The V gene end was trimmed by 6 bases and the J gene end by 8 bases; junction bases not matched to a gene: 6. CDR3 length: 12 residues. Germline V lookup: CDR1 MGHDK, CDR2 SYGVNS. CDR3 coding DNA: TGTGCCAGCAGCTGGACAGGTGACGGCTACACCTTC. This encodes CASSWTGDGYTF.

This chain connects TRBV13 to TRBJ2-1; 8 bases are shared with TRBD2. CDR1 and CDR2 (germline): PRHDT, FYEKMQ (reference sequence). The CDR3 spans 15 residues. The junction had 16 bases not matched to a gene; V was cut back by 9 bases and J by 9 bases. The CDR3 protein is CASRIAGTLLSEQFF. For the CDR3, the DNA is TGTGCCAGTCGCATAGCGGGAACACTTCTGAGTGAGCAGTTCTTC.

This clonotype has ten or more counts. The chain is built from TRBV20-1 and TRBJ2-1, with 7 bases fitting TRBD1. The CDR3 is 14 amino acids. The trim removed 5 bases at V and 5 bases at J, leaving 9 bases unmatched. The germline V gene encodes CDR1 DFQATT and CDR2 SNEGSKA (reference sequence). The CDR3 DNA is TGCAGTGCTGAACAGGGGTCAGGGCACAATGAGCAGTTCTTC. Its translation: CSAEQGSGHNEQFF.

This clonotype was observed a few times. The chain recombines TRBV10-3 with TRBJ2-7, with D possibly matching TRBD1 (5 bases). V gave up 1 base and J gave up 2 bases, with 12 bases separating them. The CDR3 spans 15 residues. The germline V gene encodes CDR1 ENHRY and CDR2 SYGVKD. This chain's CDR3 is CAISEFGQGAYEQYF. The CDR3 bases are TGTGCCATCAGTGAGTTTGGGCAGGGTGCCTACGAGCAGTACTTC.

This clonotype was seen ten or more times. V usage is TRBV24-1 and J usage is TRBJ2-5; TRBD1 is a possible D gene (5 bases). The CDR3 length is 15 residues. Per germline, CDR1 KGHDR and CDR2 SFDVKD. V lost 3 bases and J lost 1, with 11 bases in between. The chain's CDR3 is CATSDQDTSQETQYF. CDR3 DNA: TGTGCCACCAGTGATCAGGACACGAGCCAAGAGACCCAGTACTTC.

On this clonotype: The junction does not match germline at one end; this may be a read error. V is TRBV7-7 and J is TRBJ2-5; the match to TRBD2 covers 7 bases. The CDR3 covers 18 residues. The V gene's germline CDR1 is SSHAT and CDR2 FNYEAQ (reference sequence). The CDR3 protein is CASSLDRMSSGEQETQYF. Written as DNA, the CDR3 is TGTGCTAGCAGCTTAGATAGGATGTCTAGCGGCGAACAAGAGACCCAGTACTTC.

CDR3 sequence reads: CASTTVGRDTIQYF. As DNA, the CDR3 is TGTGCCAGCACAACCGTCGGACGGGATACAATTCAGTACTTC. This chain uses TRBV6-2 or TRBV6-3 with TRBJ2-4, with D maybe TRBD2 (5 bases). CDR3 length equals 14 residues. Trimming took off 7 bases at V and 10 bases at J, with 20 bases between the two ends. The V gene's germline CDR1 is MNHEY and CDR2 SVGEGT.

The CDR3 region is CSATSTSGSGEQYF. The CDR3 nucleotides read TGCAGTGCTACCTCGACTAGCGGGAGTGGTGAGCAGTACTTC. This chain uses TRBV20-1 with TRBJ2-7; 12 positions match TRBD2. Germline V lookup: CDR1 DFQATT, CDR2 SNEGSKA (reference sequence). Trimming took 4 bases from V and 7 from J; bases not matched to a gene: 8. This CDR3 has 14 residues.

V usage is TRBV15 and J usage is TRBJ2-4, with D possibly called TRBD1 or TRBD2 (6 bases each). Trimming pared 0 bases from V and 0 bases from J, leaving 21 bases between. CDR1 and CDR2 from the germline V gene are LNHNV and YYDKDF (reference sequence). This CDR3 is built from 20 residues. The CDR3 is CATSRDSRAPGAGAKNIQYF. CDR3 coding DNA: TGTGCCACCAGCAGAGATTCTCGAGCCCCGGGGGCAGGAGCCAAAAACATTCAGTACTTC.

In its sample, this clonotype was seen a few times. V gene TRBV30 combines with J gene TRBJ1-1; D ambiguous. The CDR3 is made up of 13 amino acids. From germline, CDR1 is GTSNPN and CDR2 SVGIG (reference sequence). V lost 3 bases and J lost 0, with 8 bases in between. The CDR3, as DNA: TGTGCCTGGAGGGGCAGTATGAACACTGAAGCTTTCTTT. Amino acids: CAWRGSMNTEAFF.

In its sample, this clonotype was seen many times. The rearrangement joins TRBV6-2 or TRBV6-3 to TRBJ1-5; D is undetermined. The V end was cut by 3 bases, the J end by 2 bases, with 17 bases between. The CDR3 is 17 residues long. The V gene's germline CDR1 is MNHEY and CDR2 SVGEGT. The DNA for the CDR3 is TGTGCCAGCAGTTATCGCGGACGAATGTGGGGCAATCAGCCCCAGCATTTT. Translated, it gives CASSYRGRMWGNQPQHF.

The rearrangement uses TRBV4-1 and TRBJ2-3; maybe TRBD1 (7 bases). The V end lost 0 bases, the J end lost 5 bases, and 12 bases lay between the germline ends. Germline CDR1 and CDR2: MGHRA and YSYEKL. CDR3 length equals 15 residues. Here the CDR3 reads CASSQEHRGGDTQYF. The CDR3 nucleotides read TGCGCCAGCAGCCAAGAACACAGGGGAGGAGATACGCAGTATTTT.

This clonotype was counted only a few times. The chain recombines TRBV13 with TRBJ2-7; tentative D call: TRBD1 (6 bases). Germline values: CDR1 PRHDT, CDR2 FYEKMQ (reference sequence). Trimming took off 4 bases at V and 3 bases at J, with 10 bases between the two ends. The CDR3 consists of 13 residues. In DNA form, the CDR3 reads TGTGCCAGCAGCTCCCCGACAGGCTACGAGCAGTACTTC. Its protein is CASSSPTGYEQYF.

This clonotype was observed a handful of times. This chain joins TRBV20-1 and TRBJ2-3, with TRBD2 matching 11 bases. The CDR3 has 14 residues. Germline-derived CDR1 and CDR2 are DFQATT and SNEGSKA (reference sequence). V trimming: 6 bases; J trimming: 2 bases; junction bases outside the gene matches: 4. CDR3 nucleotide sequence: TGCAGTGCCAGGGGACTAGCGGTCACAGATACGCAGTATTTT. Translating gives CSARGLAVTDTQYF.

This clonotype has a handful of counts. The J gene is TRBJ1-1, the V gene TRBV18; D gene uncertain. The V gene lost 8 bases and the J gene lost 1 base, with 20 bases spanning the gap. CDR1 is KGHSH, CDR2 LQKENI, per germline. The CDR3 has 16 residues. As DNA, the CDR3 is TGTGCCAGCCCTAACCAAGGGTTGATCAAGAACACTGAAGCTTTCTTT. Its translation: CASPNQGLIKNTEAFF.

In its sample, this clonotype was seen many times. The chain combines TRBV12-3 or TRBV12-4 with TRBJ2-7, with D perhaps TRBD1 or TRBD2 (6 bases each). Trimming removed 1 base at V and 0 bases at J, with 13 bases between. The CDR3 runs to 16 residues. The CDR3 loop is CASSLELADSSYEQYF. For the CDR3, the DNA is TGTGCCAGCAGTTTAGAATTAGCGGACAGCTCCTACGAGCAGTACTTC.

This clonotype came up a few times. The J gene is TRBJ2-2, the V gene TRBV6-5; 9 positions agree with TRBD2. Per the germline V gene, CDR1 is MNHEY and CDR2 is SVGAGI. CDR3 size: 15 residues. V lost 3 bases and J lost 4; bases outside the gene matches: 3. CDR3: CASSYWREGTGELFF. Here the CDR3 DNA reads TGTGCCAGCAGTTATTGGCGGGAGGGCACCGGGGAGCTGTTTTTT.

V is TRBV10-3 and J is TRBJ2-3; D gene uncertain. The CDR3 has 17 amino acids. CDR1 and CDR2 (germline): ENHRY, SYGVKD. Trimming removed 1 base from V and 3 bases from J, with 17 bases in between. DNA for the CDR3: TGTGCCATCAGTGAGTTGAAGTCCCCAATAGGGACAGATACGCAGTATTTT. Translated, it gives CAISELKSPIGTDTQYF.

At least ten counts were recorded for this clonotype. Here the CDR3 DNA reads TGCAGTGCTAGTAGGGAAATGAACACTGAAGCTTTCTTT. Translation gives CSASREMNTEAFF. The chain combines TRBV20-1 with TRBJ1-1; no firm D call. Germline CDR1 is DFQATT and CDR2 is SNEGSKA (reference sequence). V was clipped by 3 bases and J by 0 bases, with 8 bases between them. The CDR3 is 13 amino acids.

The chain has TRBV29-1 and TRBJ1-5; perhaps TRBD1 as D (6 bases). The germline CDR1 and CDR2 sequences are SQVTM and ANQGSEA. V was cut by 3 bases and J by 8 bases, with 17 bases left in between. The CDR3 loop spans 14 amino acids. The CDR3 region is CSVDNSGGLEPQHF. Here the CDR3 DNA reads TGCAGCGTTGATAACTCGGGGGGCTTGGAGCCCCAGCATTTT. The whole variable domain, filled in from reference TRBV29-1 and TRBJ1-5, reads SAVISQKPSRDICQRGTSLTIQCQVDSQVTMMFWYRQQPGQSLTLIATANQGSEATYESGFVIDKFPISRPNLTFSTLTVSNMSPEDSSIYLCSVDNSGGLEPQHFGDGTRLSIL.

This clonotype came up a few times. The chain links TRBV9 to TRBJ2-7, with 7 nucleotides matching TRBD1. Germline V gene data show CDR1 as SGDLS and CDR2 as YYNGEE. This CDR3 is built from 15 residues. V gave up 0 bases and J gave up 5 bases; unmatched junction bases: 8. The CDR3: CASSVDHGTADEQYF. In nucleotides, the CDR3 is TGTGCCAGCAGCGTAGATCACGGGACAGCAGACGAGCAGTACTTC.

The CDR3: CASSQATAGGQETQYF. Written as DNA, the CDR3 is TGCGCCAGCAGCCAAGCAACGGCGGGAGGTCAGGAGACCCAGTACTTC. The gene calls are TRBV4-1 and TRBJ2-5; TRBD2 agrees at 8 bases. The CDR3 runs 16 residues. CDR1 is MGHRA and CDR2 is YSYEKL in the germline V gene. V lost 1 base and J lost 5; bases outside the gene matches: 9.

Many counts were recorded for this clonotype. The gene calls are TRBV20-1 and TRBJ2-5, with TRBD2 matching over 7 bases. The junction had 3 bases not matched to a gene; V was cut back by 3 bases and J by 2 bases. Germline V gene data show CDR1 as DFQATT and CDR2 as SNEGSKA (reference sequence). The CDR3 has 13 residues. CDR3 bases: TGCAGTGCTAGTAGGACTAGTCAAGAGACCCAGTACTTC. This translates into CSASRTSQETQYF.

This clonotype has more than one count but fewer than ten. The chain combines TRBV12-3 or TRBV12-4 with TRBJ1-3; possible D gene TRBD1, 6 bases. The germline V and J ends were trimmed by 7 bases and 2 bases, with 24 bases remaining between them. The CDR3 runs 18 residues. The CDR3 region is CASTLTGASVYPGNTIYF. CDR3 DNA sequence: TGTGCCAGCACCTTAACGGGGGCCTCCGTCTATCCTGGAAACACCATATATTTT.